The 30 T cell receptor beta chains below were found in one sample sequenced in a study of control samples from healthy donors and cancer patients. The repertoire was sequenced with immunoSEQ multiplex PCR; TCRdb's copy has only in-frame clones and lacks some. Of about 64,000 clones in the sample, more than 90% were seen once. The source material was PBMCs. These receptor sequences come from a man in his forties with colorectal cancer.

This clone was recorded once. The rearrangement links TRBV4-3 to TRBJ1-1; possibly TRBD1 for D (6 bases). V dropped 0 bases and J dropped 5 bases, with 13 bases sitting between them. The CDR3 covers 15 residues. In germline, CDR1 is LGHNA, CDR2 YSLEER. The CDR3 DNA reads TGCGCCAGCAGCCAAGATCTCCAGGGGTGGACTGAAGCTTTCTTT. Residues: CASSQDLQGWTEAFF.

This clone was counted once. The chain links TRBV19 to TRBJ1-1, with 12 bases that match TRBD1. With V trimmed by 6 bases and J by 10 bases, 6 bases remained unmatched. CDR1 is LNHDA and CDR2 is SQIVND in the germline V gene (reference sequence). The CDR3 contains 13 residues. The CDR3 bases are TGTGCCAGTAGGCCGGGACAGGGGGCGCGAGCTTTCTTT. It yields the protein CASRPGQGARAFF.

The chain uses TRBV5-4 and TRBJ1-1, with D maybe TRBD1 (5 bases). V was trimmed by 4 bases and J by 6 bases, leaving 10 bases between them. Germline V CDR1 and CDR2: SGHNT, YYREEE (reference sequence). The CDR3 runs 12 residues. Here the CDR3 DNA reads TGTGCCAGCAGCGGAGGGGCCGCTGAAGCTTTCTTT. Its translation is CASSGGAAEAFF.

The chain couples TRBV11-2 to TRBJ1-4; D is unclear. This CDR3 has 16 residues. The V gene lost 2 bases and the J gene lost 0 bases, with 10 bases spanning the gap. Germline V gives CDR1 SGHAT, CDR2 FQNNGV. CDR3 protein: CASSLTGSATNEKLFF. Here the CDR3 DNA reads TGTGCCAGCAGCTTAACGGGCAGCGCAACTAATGAAAAACTGTTTTTT. Full variable domain (rest looked up from reference TRBV11-2 and TRBJ1-4): EAGVAQSPRYKIIEKRQSVAFWCNPISGHATLYWYQQILGQGPKLLIQFQNNGVVDDSQLPKDRFSAERLKGVDSTLKIQPAKLEDSAVYLCASSLTGSATNEKLFFGSGTQLSVL.

This clone occurred a few times. The chain combines TRBV2 with TRBJ1-2; maybe TRBD1 (6 bases). The V gene's germline CDR1 is SNHLY and CDR2 FYNNEI. The CDR3 is 13 residues long. Trimming removed 6 bases from V and 7 bases from J, with 15 bases in between. CDR3 DNA: TGTGCCAGCAGGGGGGGCTCTTCTGCTGGCTACACCTTC. This sequence encodes CASRGGSSAGYTF.

V gene TRBV7-2 combines with J gene TRBJ1-2; 7 positions agree with TRBD1. J gave up 5 bases and V 6 bases, and 12 bases lay outside the gene matches. This CDR3 region has 15 residues. Germline V CDR1 and CDR2: SGHTA, FQGNSA. CDR3 in amino acids: CASSRDTGAKYGYTF. CDR3 nucleotides: TGTGCCAGCAGTCGCGACACAGGGGCGAAGTATGGCTACACCTTC.

CDR3 amino acids: CASSREASGVYNEQFF. The CDR3 region has the DNA TGCGCCAGCAGCCGGGAGGCTAGCGGGGTCTACAATGAGCAGTTCTTC. The chain uses TRBV4-1 and TRBJ2-1; TRBD2 agrees at 9 bases. This CDR3 is 16 amino acids long. The germline gives CDR1 MGHRA, CDR2 YSYEKL. The V gene end was trimmed by 4 bases and the J gene end by 3 bases; junction bases not matched to a gene: 7.

J is TRBJ1-1 and V is TRBV20-1, with TRBD1 as a possible D gene (5 bases). The CDR3 runs 11 residues. The germline V gene has CDR1 DFQATT and CDR2 SNEGSKA (reference sequence). Trimming left V 2 bases short and J 8 bases short, with 9 bases between. CDR3 DNA: TGCAGTGCTAGAAACCGGGGCGAAGCTTTCTTT. As protein: CSARNRGEAFF.

The chain has TRBV12-3 or TRBV12-4 and TRBJ1-6, with D uncertain. V lost 7 bases and J lost 13, with 17 bases in between. The CDR3 consists of 13 residues. The DNA of the CDR3 is TGTGCCAGCAAGACCTCTACCCTTGGGCCCCTCCACTTT. It translates to CASKTSTLGPLHF.

The J gene is TRBJ2-2, the V gene TRBV7-2, with TRBD2 identical over 8 bases. CDR1 and CDR2 (germline): SGHTA, FQGNSA. Germline trimming cut 7 bases from V and 2 bases from J; bases unmatched to any gene: 15. The CDR3 runs to 18 residues. The CDR3 is CASTRGFAGGRNTGELFF. DNA of the CDR3: TGTGCCAGCACCCGGGGGTTTGCGGGGGGCCGAAACACCGGGGAGCTGTTTTTT.

As DNA, the CDR3 is TGCGCCAGCAGCTCGGGGGGGGGAGCCGGGGAGCTGTTTTTT. It is translated as CASSSGGGAGELFF. The chain uses TRBV5-1 and TRBJ2-2; 8 bases match TRBD2. V was pared by 3 bases and J by 6 bases, with 4 bases of the junction left unmatched. CDR1 is SGHRS and CDR2 is YFSETQ in the germline V gene. The CDR3 is 14 residues long. Full variable domain (remainder filled in from reference TRBV5-1 and TRBJ2-2): KAGVTQTPRYLIKTRGQQVTLSCSPISGHRSVSWYQQTPGQGLQFLFEYFSETQRNKGNFPGRFSGRQFSNSRSEMNVSTLELGDSALYLCASSSGGGAGELFFGEGSRLTVL.

The rearrangement joins TRBV9 to TRBJ2-3; D is ambiguous. The germline CDR1 and CDR2 sequences are SGDLS and YYNGEE. Trimming took 2 bases from V and 0 from J, leaving 7 bases between them. This CDR3 is 14 amino acids long. CDR3 sequence: CASSVGRSTDTQYF. CDR3 nucleotide sequence: TGTGCCAGCAGCGTCGGAAGAAGCACAGATACGCAGTATTTT.

The chain employs TRBV25-1 and TRBJ1-6; 7 bases are a match to TRBD1. CDR3 size: 14 residues. CDR1 is MGHDK, CDR2 SYGVNS, per germline. Trimming at V came to 7 bases and at J to 9 bases, leaving 9 bases not matched to a gene. The CDR3 region has the DNA TGTGCCAGCAAAGCAGCTACAGGGGCTTCACCCCTCCACTTT. Its translation is CASKAATGASPLHF.

This clone was counted only a few times. The chain couples TRBV7-2 to TRBJ1-3; no clear D gene. The CDR3 extends over 14 amino acids. Per germline, CDR1 SGHTA and CDR2 FQGNSA. V dropped 0 bases and J dropped 11 bases, with 14 bases sitting between them. The CDR3 spells CASSLARPPRAIYF. DNA for the CDR3: TGTGCCAGCAGCTTAGCGCGCCCCCCGCGGGCCATATATTTT.

The chain joins TRBV5-1 to TRBJ2-3; a weak D match, TRBD1 (5 bases). The germline V and J ends were trimmed by 3 bases and 4 bases, with 18 bases remaining between them. CDR3 size: 16 residues. The germline V gene encodes CDR1 SGHRS and CDR2 YFSETQ. In DNA, the CDR3 is TGCGCCAGCAGCTCAACGGACATCCTCTTCCCAGATACGCAGTATTTT. Protein product: CASSSTDILFPDTQYF.

This clone was counted a few times. The chain combines TRBV4-2 with TRBJ1-2; a possible D gene is TRBD1 (5 bases). The length of the CDR3 is 15 residues. V was pared by 0 bases and J by 8 bases, with 16 bases between. CDR1 LGHNA and CDR2 YNFKEQ come from the germline V gene. The CDR3 protein is CASSQDQRDGRGYTF. The CDR3 DNA reads as TGTGCCAGCAGCCAAGATCAGAGGGACGGGAGGGGCTACACCTTC.

The chain has TRBV7-9 and TRBJ1-6; 9 bases agree with TRBD1. J gave up 7 bases and V 5 bases, and 6 bases lay outside the gene matches. Germline V gene data show CDR1 as SEHNR and CDR2 as FQNEAQ (reference sequence). The CDR3 is 15 amino acids. The CDR3 nucleotides read TGTGCCAGCAGCCTACAGGGGGCGCGGAATTCACCCCTCCACTTT. Its protein product is CASSLQGARNSPLHF. The whole variable domain, filled in from reference TRBV7-9 and TRBJ1-6, reads DTGVSQNPRHKITKRGQNVTFRCDPISEHNRLYWYRQTLGQGPEFLTYFQNEAQLEKSRLLSDRFSAERPKGSFSTLEIQRTEQGDSAMYLCASSLQGARNSPLHFGNGTRLTVT.

The V and J genes are TRBV5-5 and TRBJ2-3; a weak D match, TRBD2 (7 bases). The V end was cut by 5 bases, the J end by 1 base, with 20 bases between. Germline loops: CDR1 SGHKS, CDR2 YYEKEE (reference sequence). The CDR3 runs to 17 residues. The CDR3 DNA is TGTGCCAGCAGTTCACCGGGGAGGGGGGCCCGCACAGATACGCAGTATTTT. Residues: CASSSPGRGARTDTQYF.

This clone appeared a single time. The chain uses TRBV18 and TRBJ2-6; the D call may be TRBD1 or TRBD2 (5 bases each). This CDR3 comprises 19 residues. Germline-derived CDR1 and CDR2 are KGHSH and LQKENI. The V gene lost 0 bases and the J gene lost 4 bases, with 19 bases spanning the gap. CDR3 DNA: TGTGCCAGCTCACCACCTACCGGGCCGGGGCTGGTGGGGGCCAACGTCCTGACTTTC. As protein: CASSPPTGPGLVGANVLTF.

The V and J genes are TRBV10-2 and TRBJ1-3, with a weak D call TRBD1 (5 bases). This CDR3 is built from 18 residues. V was clipped by 2 bases and J by 2 bases, with 19 bases between them. Looked up from germline, CDR1 is WSHSY and CDR2 is SAAADI. CDR3 coding DNA: TGCGCCAGCAGTGAGCCGATGGGACCGACCTCGACTGGAAACACCATATATTTT. This codes for CASSEPMGPTSTGNTIYF.

This clone is a singleton in its sample. The chain employs TRBV4-1 and TRBJ1-2; 9 bases match TRBD1. Losses at the gene ends were 0 bases for V and 7 bases for J; bases not matched to a gene: 3. The length of the CDR3 is 14 residues. The germline CDR1 and CDR2 sequences are MGHRA and YSYEKL. The chain's CDR3 is CASSQDGTGTGYTF. In nucleotides, the CDR3 is TGCGCCAGCAGCCAAGACGGGACAGGGACTGGCTACACCTTC.

As concerns this clone: Its ends do not fully match the called genes, so a read error is possible. The chain combines TRBV2 with TRBJ1-1, with unresolved D. CDR1 and CDR2 from the germline V gene are SNHLY and FYNNEI. The CDR3 runs 13 residues. The CDR3 protein is CASSFSLNTESFF. The CDR3 bases are TGTGCCAGCAGTTTCAGTCTGAACACTGAATCTTTCTTT.

The V and J genes are TRBV9 and TRBJ1-3; D is unclear. Germline V gene lookup returns CDR1 SGDLS and CDR2 YYNGEE. The CDR3 is made up of 12 amino acids. V was trimmed by 1 base and J by 8 bases, leaving 7 bases between them. The CDR3 region is CASSVNGDTIYF. The CDR3 DNA is TGTGCCAGCAGCGTAAATGGGGACACCATATATTTT.

V and J are TRBV4-2 and TRBJ1-3; D remains ambiguous. The V gene lost 0 bases and the J gene lost 0 bases, with 15 bases spanning the gap. The germline V gene has CDR1 LGHNA and CDR2 YNFKEQ. This CDR3 spans 18 amino acids. CDR3 sequence: CASSQDLRRKSSGNTIYF. In DNA, the CDR3 is TGTGCCAGCAGCCAAGACCTAAGGCGGAAATCCTCTGGAAACACCATATATTTT.

The chain carries TRBV5-1 and TRBJ1-1, with D possibly being TRBD1 (5 bases). V lost 4 bases, J lost 0 bases, and 10 bases lay in between. The CDR3 has 14 residues. The germline V gene encodes CDR1 SGHRS and CDR2 YFSETQ. CDR3 DNA: TGCGCCAGCAGCCCTGGGACGGTGAACACTGAAGCTTTCTTT. It specifies CASSPGTVNTEAFF.

The rearrangement joins TRBV7-9 to TRBJ1-1, with unresolved D. V was trimmed by 1 base and J by 0 bases, leaving 6 bases between them. The CDR3 is 14 amino acids. CDR1 and CDR2 (germline): SEHNR, FQNEAQ (reference sequence). The CDR3 DNA reads as TGTGCCAGCAGCTTAGGGTTGGTGAACACTGAAGCTTTCTTT. Translated, it gives CASSLGLVNTEAFF.

The chain uses TRBV7-3 and TRBJ2-2, with 10 bases aligning to TRBD2. The length of the CDR3 is 16 residues. The germline CDR1 and CDR2 sequences are SGHTA and FQGTGA. V was pared by 1 base and J by 6 bases, with 5 bases of the junction left unmatched. CDR3 bases: TGTGCCAGCAGCTTAATAGCGGGGGGCGGCGCCGGGGAGCTGTTTTTT. It is translated as CASSLIAGGGAGELFF.

CDR3 residues: CASRVEGINQPQHF. In DNA, the CDR3 is TGTGCCAGCAGGGTCGAGGGGATAAATCAGCCCCAGCATTTT. The chain employs TRBV2 and TRBJ1-5, with a possible D match to TRBD1 (5 bases). The germline V gene has CDR1 SNHLY and CDR2 FYNNEI. Trimming shortened V by 6 bases and J by 4 bases, and 13 bases separated the two germline ends. This CDR3 is built from 14 residues.

This clone is a singleton in its sample. The chain combines TRBV5-1 with TRBJ2-1; 9 nucleotides agree with TRBD2. The germline gives CDR1 SGHRS, CDR2 YFSETQ. The CDR3 runs to 15 residues. V was pared by 2 bases and J by 9 bases, with 9 bases of the junction left unmatched. CDR3: CASSFTGTSLGEQFF. The CDR3 nucleotides read TGCGCCAGCAGCTTTACCGGGACTAGCCTAGGTGAGCAGTTCTTC.

The rearrangement joins TRBV19 to TRBJ1-4, with 7 nucleotides matching TRBD1. The CDR3 runs 15 residues. Germline loops: CDR1 LNHDA, CDR2 SQIVND (reference sequence). Trimming removed 6 bases from V and 5 bases from J; junction bases left unmatched: 9. The CDR3 here is CASRLGGTVNEKLFF. The CDR3, as DNA: TGTGCCAGTAGGCTGGGGGGGACAGTAAATGAAAAACTGTTTTTT.